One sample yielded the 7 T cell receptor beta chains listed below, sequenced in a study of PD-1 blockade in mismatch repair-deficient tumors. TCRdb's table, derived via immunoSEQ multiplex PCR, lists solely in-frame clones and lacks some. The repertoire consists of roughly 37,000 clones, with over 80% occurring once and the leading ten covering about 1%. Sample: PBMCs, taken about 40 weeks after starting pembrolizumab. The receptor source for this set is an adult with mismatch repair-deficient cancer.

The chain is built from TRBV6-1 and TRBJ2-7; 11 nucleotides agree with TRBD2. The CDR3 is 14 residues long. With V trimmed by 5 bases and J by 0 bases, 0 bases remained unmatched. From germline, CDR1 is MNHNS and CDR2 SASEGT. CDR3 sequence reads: CASSLAGGSYEQYF. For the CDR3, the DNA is TGTGCCAGCAGTCTAGCGGGAGGCTCCTACGAGCAGTACTTC.

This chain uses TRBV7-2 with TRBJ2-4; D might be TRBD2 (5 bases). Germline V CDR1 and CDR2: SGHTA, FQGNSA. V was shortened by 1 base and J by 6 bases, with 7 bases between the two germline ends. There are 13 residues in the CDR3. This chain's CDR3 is CASSLGGLNIQYF. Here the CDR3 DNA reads TGTGCCAGCAGCTTAGGCGGACTAAACATTCAGTACTTC.

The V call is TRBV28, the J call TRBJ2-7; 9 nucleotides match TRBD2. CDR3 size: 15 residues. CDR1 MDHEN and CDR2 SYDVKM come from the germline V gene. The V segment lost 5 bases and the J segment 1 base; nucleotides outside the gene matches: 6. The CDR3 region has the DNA TGTGCCAGCAGTCCCGTAGCGGGAGCGTCCTACGAGCAGTACTTC. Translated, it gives CASSPVAGASYEQYF.

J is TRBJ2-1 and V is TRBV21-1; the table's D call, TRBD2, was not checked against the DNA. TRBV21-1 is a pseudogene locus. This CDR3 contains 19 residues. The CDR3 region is CASSKAGTETSGEYNEQFF. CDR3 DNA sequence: TGTGCCAGCAGCAAAGCGGGTACGGAGACTAGCGGGGAGTACAATGAGCAGTTCTTC.

The CDR3 is CASRAGTSGIYEQYF. The CDR3 bases are TGTGCCAGCAGGGCCGGGACTAGCGGGATTTACGAGCAGTACTTC. The chain carries TRBV7-8 and TRBJ2-7, with TRBD2 identical over 13 bases. This CDR3 spans 15 amino acids. Germline loops: CDR1 SGHVS, CDR2 FQNEAQ. The trim removed 6 bases at V and 4 bases at J, leaving 6 bases unmatched.

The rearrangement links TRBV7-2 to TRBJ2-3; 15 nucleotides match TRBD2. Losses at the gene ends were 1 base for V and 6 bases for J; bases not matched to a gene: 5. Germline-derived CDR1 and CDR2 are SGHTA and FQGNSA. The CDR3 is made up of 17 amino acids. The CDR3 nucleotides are TGTGCCAGCAGCTTAGGGACTAGCGGGAGGGGGTCCGATACGCAGTATTTT. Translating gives CASSLGTSGRGSDTQYF.

The CDR3 loop reads CASHADRGTEAFF. CDR3 DNA: TGTGCCAGCCATGCGGACAGGGGGACTGAAGCTTTCTTT. The chain recombines TRBV18 with TRBJ1-1; 10 bases line up with TRBD1. CDR3 length equals 13 residues. Germline values: CDR1 KGHSH, CDR2 LQKENI. Trimming took 8 bases from V and 5 from J; bases not matched to a gene: 5.